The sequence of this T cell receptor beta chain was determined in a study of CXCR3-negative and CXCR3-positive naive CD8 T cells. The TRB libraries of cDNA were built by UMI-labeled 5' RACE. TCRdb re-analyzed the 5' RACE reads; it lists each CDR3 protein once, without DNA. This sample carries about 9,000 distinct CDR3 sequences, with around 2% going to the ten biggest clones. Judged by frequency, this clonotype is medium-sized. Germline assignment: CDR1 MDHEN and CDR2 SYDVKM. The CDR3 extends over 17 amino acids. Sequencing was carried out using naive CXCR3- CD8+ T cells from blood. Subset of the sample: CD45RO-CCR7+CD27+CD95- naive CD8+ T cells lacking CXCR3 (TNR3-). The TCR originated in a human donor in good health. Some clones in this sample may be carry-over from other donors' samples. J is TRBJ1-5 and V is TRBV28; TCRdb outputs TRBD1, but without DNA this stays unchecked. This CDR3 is CASRSPGQRHSNQPQHF.